One sample yielded the 18 T cell receptor beta chains listed below, sequenced in a study of T cells in Graves' hyperthyroidism and ophthalmopathy. Regions amplified from RNA transcripts were the TCR beta CDR3 regions. Using the HTBI primer set, a first-round RT-PCR was run on the TCR CDR3. TCRdb independently ran MiXCR on the multiplex PCR reads; one entry per CDR3 protein. The data show 500,000 to 550,000 distinct CDR3 sequences, with approximately 20% seen just once and about half held by the top ten. Sequenced material: blood. The receptors derive from a man aged 35 to 55 with Graves' ophthalmopathy.

The sample holds a few counts of this clonotype. The chain links TRBV6-2 or TRBV6-3 to TRBJ1-2; the match to TRBD1 covers 9 bases. The CDR3 spans 16 residues. V was clipped by 4 bases and J by 6 bases; unmatched bases: 12. CDR1 and CDR2 from the germline V gene are MNHEY and SVGEGT. The CDR3, as DNA: TGTGCCAGCAGTTTCCTTTCGGGACAGGGTTTAAATGGCTACACCTTC. Encoded protein: CASSFLSGQGLNGYTF.

This clonotype came up many times. The genes are TRBV7-8 and TRBJ2-5; perhaps TRBD2 as D (5 bases). This CDR3 spans 13 amino acids. Germline V gene lookup returns CDR1 SGHVS and CDR2 FQNEAQ. Deletions cut 3 bases from V and 2 bases from J, with 7 bases between. Written as DNA, the CDR3 is TGTGCCAGCAGCTTCGGACTGCAAGAGACCCAGTACTTC. Its translation is CASSFGLQETQYF.

Ten or more counts support this clonotype. The CDR3 loop is CASSLGFTGVSYNEQFF. The CDR3 coding sequence is TGTGCCAGCAGCTTAGGGTTCACAGGGGTGTCCTACAATGAGCAGTTCTTC. This rearrangement joins TRBV7-2 to TRBJ2-1, with 7 bases fitting TRBD1. The V and J ends lost 1 base and 1 base, in that order; junction bases with no gene match: 7. Per germline, CDR1 SGHTA and CDR2 FQGNSA. There are 17 residues in the CDR3.

This clonotype has more than one count but fewer than ten. The V call is TRBV5-1, the J call TRBJ1-3; D may be TRBD1 (5 bases). The CDR3 has 16 residues. Between the trimmed V and J ends, which lost 3 bases and 2 bases, there was a span of 15 bases. Germline loops: CDR1 SGHRS, CDR2 YFSETQ. Here the CDR3 DNA reads TGCGCCAGCAGCTCCTACGTAAGGGGTCCTGGAAACACCATATATTTT. Translating gives CASSSYVRGPGNTIYF.

There are many counts of this clonotype. The V and J genes are TRBV28 and TRBJ2-2; 7 bases map to TRBD1. The CDR3 is 14 amino acids. Germline values: CDR1 MDHEN, CDR2 SYDVKM. Germline trimming cut 7 bases from V and 5 bases from J; bases unmatched to any gene: 7. The CDR3 protein is CASTRGGGTGELFF. CDR3 DNA: TGTGCCAGCACCCGAGGGGGCGGAACCGGGGAGCTGTTTTTT.

The chain carries TRBV14 and TRBJ2-5, with D tentatively TRBD2 (6 bases). From germline, CDR1 is SGHDN and CDR2 FVKESK. This CDR3 is 15 amino acids long. Trimming removed 8 bases from V and 2 bases from J, with 18 bases in between. The CDR3 DNA sequence: TGTGCCAGCTTCCCTCGGAGGGGAAATCAAGAGACCCAGTACTTC. This encodes CASFPRRGNQETQYF.

For this clonotype: The germline gene is not matched at one end of the junction; a read error may be the cause. The chain couples TRBV4-3 to TRBJ2-2; tentatively, D is TRBD1 (6 bases). Germline CDR1 LGHNA, CDR2 YSLEER. The CDR3 has 16 amino acids. The CDR3 coding sequence is TGCACCAGCAGCCAATCCCCCTGGGGGCTGGCCGGGGAGCTGTTTTTT. Encoded protein: CTSSQSPWGLAGELFF.

This chain joins TRBV7-6 and TRBJ2-2; D possibly corresponds to TRBD1 (7 bases). From germline, CDR1 is SGHVS and CDR2 FNYEAQ. This CDR3 comprises 18 residues. V lost 1 base to trimming and J lost 1 base, with 16 bases between them. CDR3 in amino acids: CASSLGLGRGENTGELFF. The CDR3 coding sequence is TGTGCCAGCAGCTTAGGATTGGGCAGGGGGGAGAACACCGGGGAGCTGTTTTTT.

The J gene is TRBJ2-5, the V gene TRBV6-5, with D uncertain. This CDR3 has 13 residues. The germline V and J ends were trimmed by 9 bases and 0 bases, with 11 bases remaining between them. The germline CDR1 and CDR2 sequences are MNHEY and SVGAGI. CDR3 loop: CARSRNYQETQYF. The CDR3, as DNA: TGTGCCAGGTCTAGAAACTACCAAGAGACCCAGTACTTC.

The chain employs TRBV5-1 and TRBJ1-4; D is ambiguous. Trimming shortened V by 6 bases and J by 8 bases, and 17 bases separated the two germline ends. Per germline, CDR1 SGHRS and CDR2 YFSETQ. This CDR3 comprises 14 residues. CDR3: CASTARPGGEKLFF. Written as DNA, the CDR3 is TGCGCCAGCACCGCGCGGCCCGGCGGGGAAAAACTGTTTTTT.

The chain is built from TRBV24-1 and TRBJ2-1; the match to TRBD2 covers 8 bases. The CDR3 length is 14 residues. CDR1 KGHDR and CDR2 SFDVKD come from the germline V gene. V shed 5 bases, J shed 8 bases, and the junction held 7 bases outside the gene matches. In DNA, the CDR3 is TGTGCCACCAGTGGAGCGGGAGACGGAGATGAGCAGTTCTTC. As protein: CATSGAGDGDEQFF.

This clonotype has at least ten counts. The chain links TRBV6-1 to TRBJ2-3; 8 bases match TRBD2. Germline V CDR1 and CDR2: MNHNS, SASEGT. The V and J ends lost 5 bases and 7 bases, in that order; junction bases with no gene match: 8. There are 14 residues in the CDR3. CDR3 bases: TGTGCCAGCAGTCCCGGACTAGCCTCCTATACGCAGTATTTT. This codes for CASSPGLASYTQYF.

This clonotype was recorded only once. The V gene is TRBV5-1, the J gene TRBJ2-7; 7 bases line up with TRBD1. The germline gives CDR1 SGHRS, CDR2 YFSETQ. This CDR3 spans 13 amino acids. The V gene end was trimmed by 7 bases and the J gene end by 3 bases; junction bases not matched to a gene: 7. The CDR3, as DNA: TGCGCCAGCGGCTCCCGGGACAGCTACGAGCAGTACTTC. Amino acids: CASGSRDSYEQYF.

This clonotype has a handful of counts. The gene calls are TRBV24-1 and TRBJ1-2; TRBD1 matches 9 bases. Germline V gene data show CDR1 as KGHDR and CDR2 as SFDVKD. CDR3 length: 15 residues. V lost 5 bases and J lost 4; bases outside the gene matches: 7. CDR3 protein: CATSVKTGGVYGYTF. The DNA of the CDR3 is TGTGCCACCAGTGTTAAAACAGGGGGCGTCTATGGCTACACCTTC.

This clonotype was seen ten or more times. This sequence joins TRBV28 and TRBJ2-1; D gene uncertain. CDR1 MDHEN and CDR2 SYDVKM come from the germline V gene. V dropped 4 bases and J dropped 3 bases, with 16 bases sitting between them. The CDR3 covers 16 residues. The CDR3 DNA is TGTGCCAGCAGTTGGTCCCACAGAACCCACTACAATGAGCAGTTCTTC. Translating gives CASSWSHRTHYNEQFF.

This clonotype was observed a few times. The chain employs TRBV7-3 and TRBJ2-2; a possible D gene is TRBD2 (6 bases). V lost 6 bases and J 1 base, leaving 12 bases between the germline ends. The CDR3 has 15 residues. CDR1 is SGHTA and CDR2 is FQGTGA in the germline V gene. CDR3 residues: CASRHPGLNTGELFF. The CDR3 DNA follows: TGTGCCAGCAGGCATCCGGGACTGAACACCGGGGAGCTGTTTTTT.

In this sample, this clonotype turned up many times. J is TRBJ1-2 and V is TRBV13; 8 nucleotides match TRBD1. V lost 0 bases and J lost 3; bases outside the gene matches: 3. CDR3 size: 15 residues. Germline CDR1 is PRHDT and CDR2 is FYEKMQ (reference sequence). CDR3 amino acids: CASSLGVQGDYGYTF. The CDR3 nucleotides are TGTGCCAGCAGCTTAGGGGTACAGGGGGACTATGGCTACACCTTC. Filled out from reference TRBV13 and TRBJ1-2, the complete variable domain reads AAGVIQSPRHLIKEKRETATLKCYPIPRHDTVYWYQQGPGQDPQFLISFYEKMQSDKGSIPDRFSAQQFSDYHSELNMSSLELGDSALYFCASSLGVQGDYGYTFGSGTRLTVV.

This sequence joins TRBV2 and TRBJ2-5; 12 bases are a match to TRBD2. This CDR3 contains 14 residues. After removal of 6 bases from V and 5 bases from J, the junction contained 4 bases not matched to a gene. The germline V gene has CDR1 SNHLY and CDR2 FYNNEI. CDR3 sequence: CASRTSGGSETQYF. CDR3 coding DNA: TGTGCCAGCAGGACTAGCGGGGGATCGGAGACCCAGTACTTC.